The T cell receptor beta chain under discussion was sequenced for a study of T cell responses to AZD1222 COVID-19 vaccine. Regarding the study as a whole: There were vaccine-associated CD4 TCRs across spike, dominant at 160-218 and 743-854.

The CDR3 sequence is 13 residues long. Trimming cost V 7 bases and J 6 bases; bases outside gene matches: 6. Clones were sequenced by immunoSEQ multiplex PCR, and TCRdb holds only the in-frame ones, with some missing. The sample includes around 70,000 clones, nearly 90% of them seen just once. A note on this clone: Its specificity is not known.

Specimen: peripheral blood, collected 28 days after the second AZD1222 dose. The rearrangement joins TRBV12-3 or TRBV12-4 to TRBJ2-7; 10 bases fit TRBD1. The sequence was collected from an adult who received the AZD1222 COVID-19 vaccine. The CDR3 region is CASTPGTGVEQYF. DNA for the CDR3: TGTGCCAGCACCCCCGGGACAGGGGTCGAGCAGTACTTC.